Listed here are 20 T cell receptor beta chains from one sample, sequenced in a study of memory CD4+ T cells and cytomegalovirus serostatus. Sequencing was performed with immunoSEQ multiplex PCR; in TCRdb, only in-frame clones are kept and a portion is missing. In the table there are over 60,000 clones, 80% to 85% of which are singletons. The sort gate was single viable CD3+CD4+CD8-CD45RO+ cells for memory CD4+ T cells. The sequencing sample was made of memory CD4+ T cells from blood. These receptors all stem from an adult in good health and CMV-seronegative.

V is TRBV14 and J is TRBJ1-3, with 7 bases aligning to TRBD1. Per the germline V gene, CDR1 is SGHDN and CDR2 is FVKESK. J gave up 0 bases and V 2 bases, and 4 bases lay outside the gene matches. The length of the CDR3 is 16 residues. Here the CDR3 DNA reads TGTGCCAGCAGCCAACCGGGACAGATCTCTGGAAACACCATATATTTT. This encodes CASSQPGQISGNTIYF.

V gene TRBV6-1 combines with J gene TRBJ2-3; 12 bases are shared with TRBD2. J lost 0 bases, V lost 2 bases, and 9 bases had no gene match. The CDR3 has 19 amino acids. Germline assignment: CDR1 MNHNS and CDR2 SASEGT. This CDR3 reads CASSERASGRASSTDTQYF. DNA of the CDR3: TGTGCCAGCAGTGAACGGGCTAGCGGGAGGGCCTCTAGCACAGATACGCAGTATTTT.

The chain uses TRBV29-1 and TRBJ1-2, with a weak D call TRBD1 (5 bases). V gave up 0 bases and J gave up 9 bases, with 11 bases separating them. Germline V CDR1 and CDR2: SQVTM, ANQGSEA. The length of the CDR3 is 12 residues. In nucleotides, the CDR3 is TGCAGCGTTGAAGAATCAGGGACGAGCTACACCTTC. It is translated as CSVEESGTSYTF. The full variable domain, in which reference TRBV29-1 and TRBJ1-2 provide the parts outside the CDR3, is SAVISQKPSRDICQRGTSLTIQCQVDSQVTMMFWYRQQPGQSLTLIATANQGSEATYESGFVIDKFPISRPNLTFSTLTVSNMSPEDSSIYLCSVEESGTSYTFGSGTRLTVV.

The chain carries TRBV11-1 and TRBJ2-1, with 9 bases lining up with TRBD1. The CDR3 extends over 17 amino acids. V was pared by 6 bases and J by 5 bases, with 14 bases of the junction left unmatched. Germline CDR1 is SGHAT and CDR2 is FQDESV (reference sequence). The CDR3 reads CASRKYTGQGLDNEQFF. CDR3 nucleotides: TGTGCCAGCAGAAAGTATACGGGACAGGGTTTGGACAATGAGCAGTTCTTC.

The DNA of the CDR3 is TGTGCCAGCATCTCCCCGGGACAGGGGTTAGATGGCTACACCTTC. Its translation is CASISPGQGLDGYTF. The chain combines TRBV6-6 with TRBJ1-2; 10 bases match TRBD1. CDR3 length equals 15 residues. Looked up from germline, CDR1 is MNHNY and CDR2 is SVGAGI (reference sequence). Trimming at V came to 7 bases and at J to 6 bases, leaving 11 bases not matched to a gene.

This clone was observed a handful of times. The chain is built from TRBV14 and TRBJ2-6; 8 bases are a match to TRBD1. The germline V gene encodes CDR1 SGHDN and CDR2 FVKESK. Trimming removed 0 bases from V and 1 base from J; junction bases left unmatched: 11. The CDR3 has 20 residues. The CDR3: CASSQDPQGAGRSGANVLTF. The CDR3 nucleotides read TGTGCCAGCAGCCAAGACCCTCAGGGGGCAGGTCGGTCTGGGGCCAACGTCCTGACTTTC. Drawing the rest from reference TRBV14 and TRBJ2-6, the complete variable domain is EAGVTQFPSHSVIEKGQTVTLRCDPISGHDNLYWYRRVMGKEIKFLLHFVKESKQDESGMPNNRFLAERTGGTYSTLKVQPAELEDSGVYFCASSQDPQGAGRSGANVLTFGAGSRLTVL.

The CDR3 protein is CASQGWGGADYGYTF. In DNA form, the CDR3 reads TGTGCTTCTCAAGGATGGGGGGGGGCTGACTATGGCTACACCTTC. The chain recombines TRBV9 with TRBJ1-2, with a possible D match to TRBD1 (6 bases). Germline V gene lookup returns CDR1 SGDLS and CDR2 YYNGEE. This CDR3 has 15 residues.

This chain connects TRBV10-1 to TRBJ2-7; tentatively, D is TRBD2 (6 bases). Germline loops: CDR1 WNHNN, CDR2 SYGVQD (reference sequence). The germline V and J ends were trimmed by 6 bases and 0 bases, with 15 bases remaining between them. This CDR3 region has 15 residues. This chain's CDR3 is CASRGDLRSSYEQYF. Written as DNA, the CDR3 is TGCGCCAGCAGGGGGGACTTGCGGAGCTCCTACGAGCAGTACTTC.

The chain joins TRBV4-1 to TRBJ2-7; 8 nucleotides align to TRBD2. Per germline, CDR1 MGHRA and CDR2 YSYEKL. This CDR3 is built from 16 residues. J gave up 4 bases and V 4 bases, and 12 bases lay outside the gene matches. CDR3 region: CASSLIPGTSYYEQYF. CDR3 DNA sequence: TGCGCCAGCAGCCTAATACCCGGGACTAGTTATTACGAGCAGTACTTC.

The chain couples TRBV28 to TRBJ1-2; unclear D gene. In germline, CDR1 is MDHEN, CDR2 SYDVKM. The germline V and J ends were trimmed by 6 bases and 5 bases, with 10 bases remaining between them. The CDR3 is made up of 12 amino acids. CDR3 sequence (DNA): TGTGCCAGCAGCAGGACGGGGTATGGCTACACCTTC. It is translated as CASSRTGYGYTF.

Of note for this clone: Compared with germline, one end of the junction differs, possibly owing to a read error. This chain links TRBV15 with TRBJ2-3; TRBD2 aligns across 9 bases. The CDR3 is made up of 15 amino acids. Germline values: CDR1 LNHNV, CDR2 YYDKDF (reference sequence). The CDR3 DNA sequence: TGTGCAACCAAGGGCGGGAGGGTTGTGACAGATACGCAGTATTTT. Translated: CATKGGRVVTDTQYF. The whole variable domain, remainder taken from reference TRBV15 and TRBJ2-3, is DAMVIQNPRYQVTQFGKPVTLSCSQTLNHNVMYWYQQKSSQAPKLLFHYYDKDFNNEADTPDNFQSRRPNTSFCFLDIRSPGLGDTAMYLCATKGGRVVTDTQYFGPGTRLTVL.

In DNA form, the CDR3 reads TGTGCCACCAGCAGAGATCTCAACACTGAAGCTTTCTTT. Its translation is CATSRDLNTEAFF. This rearrangement joins TRBV15 to TRBJ1-1; D is unclear. Trimming took 0 bases from V and 2 from J, leaving 4 bases between them. This CDR3 spans 13 amino acids. CDR1 LNHNV and CDR2 YYDKDF come from the germline V gene (reference sequence).

CDR3 nucleotide sequence: TGTGCCAGCAGCTTAGAGTCGGGGTGGACAGATACGCAGTATTTT. The encoded protein is CASSLESGWTDTQYF. The genes are TRBV7-2 and TRBJ2-3, with D tentatively TRBD2 (5 bases). Looked up from germline, CDR1 is SGHTA and CDR2 is FQGNSA. V was clipped by 1 base and J by 3 bases, with 11 bases between them. The CDR3 runs 15 residues.

V usage is TRBV27 and J usage is TRBJ1-1; no firm D call. Germline CDR1 is MNHEY and CDR2 is SMNVEV (reference sequence). V shed 6 bases and J shed 3 bases, with 11 bases lying between them. There are 13 residues in the CDR3. CDR3 sequence: CASSPHIYTEAFF. CDR3 DNA sequence: TGTGCCAGCAGCCCACATATCTACACTGAAGCTTTCTTT.

The CDR3 is CASSNTGGSGTDTQYF. DNA of the CDR3: TGCGCCAGCAGTAACACAGGGGGAAGCGGGACAGATACGCAGTATTTT. This sequence joins TRBV5-1 and TRBJ2-3, with TRBD1 matching 8 bases. This CDR3 comprises 16 residues. The germline V gene has CDR1 SGHRS and CDR2 YFSETQ. The V gene end was trimmed by 5 bases and the J gene end by 3 bases; junction bases not matched to a gene: 11.

The rearrangement uses TRBV20-1 and TRBJ2-5, with no clear D. CDR1 is DFQATT, CDR2 SNEGSKA, per germline (reference sequence). The CDR3 is 10 residues long. The CDR3 DNA sequence: TGCAGCGTTACTAAAGAGACCCAGTACTTC. It specifies CSVTKETQYF.

The V and J genes are TRBV4-2 and TRBJ2-1; 12 nucleotides match TRBD2. V dropped 1 base and J dropped 7; count of bases not matched to a gene: 8. Germline assignment: CDR1 LGHNA and CDR2 YNFKEQ. The CDR3 sequence is 17 residues long. The CDR3 sequence: CASSQGGTSGRWNEQFF. Written as DNA, the CDR3 is TGTGCCAGCAGCCAAGGGGGAACTAGCGGGAGGTGGAATGAGCAGTTCTTC.

This clone was counted once. The rearrangement uses TRBV7-9 and TRBJ2-3, with 7 nucleotides matching TRBD1. The V segment lost 1 base and the J segment 0 bases; nucleotides outside the gene matches: 4. Germline CDR1 is SEHNR and CDR2 is FQNEAQ (reference sequence). The CDR3 sequence is 16 residues long. The CDR3 reads CASSLGQGYSTDTQYF. Written as DNA, the CDR3 is TGTGCCAGCAGCTTAGGACAGGGCTATAGCACAGATACGCAGTATTTT.

The rearrangement joins TRBV5-1 to TRBJ2-5, with D possibly being TRBD1 or TRBD2 (5 bases each). This CDR3 spans 15 amino acids. Deletions cut 4 bases from V and 9 bases from J, with 22 bases between. Germline loops: CDR1 SGHRS, CDR2 YFSETQ. The CDR3 protein is CASSTAARGRRAQYF. In DNA, the CDR3 is TGCGCCAGCAGCACTGCGGCCCGGGGCAGGCGGGCCCAGTACTTC.

This clone was seen more than once but under ten times. The chain uses TRBV30 and TRBJ2-1, with 14 bases fitting TRBD2. Germline CDR1 and CDR2: GTSNPN and SVGIG (reference sequence). Germline trimming cut 8 bases from V and 10 bases from J; bases unmatched to any gene: 7. The CDR3 loop spans 13 amino acids. The CDR3 DNA follows: TGTGCCAGCGGACTAGCGGGGGGTGAGGAGCAGTTCTTC. Translating it yields CASGLAGGEEQFF.